This TCR beta chain was found in a study of blood T cell repertoires in COVID-19. The table came from immunoSEQ multiplex PCR; TCRdb's copy has only in-frame clones and leaves some out. The sample shows about 130,000 clones, around 87% of them seen only once. V dropped 2 bases and J dropped 0 bases, with 9 bases sitting between them. CDR3 length: 15 residues. Per germline, CDR1 MNHNY and CDR2 SVGAGI (reference sequence). The rearrangement links TRBV6-6 to TRBJ2-3, with no clear D. The source material was peripheral blood. The receptor was isolated from an older woman with acute or convalescent COVID-19. CDR3 in amino acids: CASSYRVRSTDTQYF. The DNA of the CDR3 is TGTGCCAGCAGTTACCGGGTACGAAGCACAGATACGCAGTATTTT.